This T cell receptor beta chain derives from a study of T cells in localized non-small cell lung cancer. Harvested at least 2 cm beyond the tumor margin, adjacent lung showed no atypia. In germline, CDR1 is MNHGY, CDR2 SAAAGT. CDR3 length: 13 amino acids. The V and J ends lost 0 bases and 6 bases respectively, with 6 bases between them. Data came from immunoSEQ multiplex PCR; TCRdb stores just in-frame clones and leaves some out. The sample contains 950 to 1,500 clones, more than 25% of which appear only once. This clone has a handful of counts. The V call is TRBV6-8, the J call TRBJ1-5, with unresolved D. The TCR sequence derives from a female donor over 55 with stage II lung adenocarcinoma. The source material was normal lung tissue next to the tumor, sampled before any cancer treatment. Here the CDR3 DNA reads TGTGCCAGCAGTTACTCAGCCGGTCAGCCCCAGCATTTT. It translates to CASSYSAGQPQHF.